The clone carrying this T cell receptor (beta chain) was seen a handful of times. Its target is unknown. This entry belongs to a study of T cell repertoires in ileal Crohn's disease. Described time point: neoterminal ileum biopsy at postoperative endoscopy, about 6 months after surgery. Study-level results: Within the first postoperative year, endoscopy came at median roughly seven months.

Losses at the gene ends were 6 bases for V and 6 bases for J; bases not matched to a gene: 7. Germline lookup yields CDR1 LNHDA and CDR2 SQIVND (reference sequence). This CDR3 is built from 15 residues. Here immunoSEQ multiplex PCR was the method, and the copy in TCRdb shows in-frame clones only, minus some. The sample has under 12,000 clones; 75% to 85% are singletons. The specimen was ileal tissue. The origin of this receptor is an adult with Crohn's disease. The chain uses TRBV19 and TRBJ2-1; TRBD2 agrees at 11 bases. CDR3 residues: CASSVLAGEFNEQFF. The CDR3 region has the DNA TGTGCCAGTAGCGTACTAGCGGGAGAATTCAATGAGCAGTTCTTC.